The clone carrying this TCR beta chain was picked up a small number of times. The sample originates from a study of read filtering for tumor transcriptome and immune sequencing. Molecular barcoded adaptors covering alpha/delta and beta/gamma chains were used on roughly 400 ng RNA. TCRdb reanalysed the reads using MiXCR and keeps one entry per CDR3 protein. The repertoire holds roughly 90,000 distinct CDR3 sequences, about 12% seen once, with more than 12% in the top ten. Sequencing used a population of CD138-negative cells sorted from bone marrow. The sequence derives from a donor at least 40 years old with multiple myeloma.

The CDR3 loop reads CSRTSGKNEQFF. CDR3 bases: TGCAGTCGGACTAGCGGGAAGAATGAGCAGTTCTTC. The chain is built from TRBV20-1 and TRBJ2-1; 12 bases are shared with TRBD2. The CDR3 has 12 amino acids. Germline V gives CDR1 DFQATT, CDR2 SNEGSKA (reference sequence). V lost 8 bases and J lost 7; bases outside the gene matches: 3.